This entry lists 32 T cell receptor beta chains sequenced from one sample in a study of blood T cells in healthy people across ages. A second about 7 to 12 cycle PCR used barcoded and J-beta primers. Using its own MiXCR run on the 5' RACE reads, TCRdb lists one record per CDR3 protein. The data contain about a million distinct CDR3 sequences, 30% to 40% of them singletons. Material: blood. The receptors come from a man aged 18 to 30 in good health.

This clonotype occurred a few times. This chain connects TRBV12-3 or TRBV12-4 to TRBJ1-1, with a weak D call TRBD1 (6 bases). Between the trimmed V and J ends, which lost 10 bases and 4 bases, there was a span of 22 bases. The CDR3 extends over 15 amino acids. The CDR3 reads CATRTPPGVSTEAFF. CDR3 in DNA: TGTGCCACTAGAACCCCCCCAGGGGTTAGCACTGAAGCTTTCTTT.

The chain has TRBV18 and TRBJ1-1; D is unclear. Germline CDR1 reads KGHSH; CDR2 reads LQKENI. This CDR3 has 17 residues. The V gene lost 3 bases and the J gene lost 2 bases, with 19 bases spanning the gap. CDR3 amino acids: CASSPIGGLKINTEAFF. The DNA of the CDR3 is TGTGCCAGCTCACCTATCGGCGGATTAAAAATAAACACTGAAGCTTTCTTT.

This clonotype was recorded many times. The CDR3 region is CAIRTGLDNEQFF. The CDR3 DNA is TGTGCCATTAGAACGGGGCTCGACAATGAGCAGTTCTTC. The V call is TRBV10-3, the J call TRBJ2-1, with D perhaps being TRBD1 or TRBD2 (5 bases each). Looked up from germline, CDR1 is ENHRY and CDR2 is SYGVKD. There are 13 residues in the CDR3. V was pared by 9 bases and J by 5 bases, with 14 bases between.

This chain links TRBV12-3 or TRBV12-4 with TRBJ2-1; 12 nucleotides align to TRBD2. Trimming at V came to 5 bases and at J to 6 bases, leaving 5 bases not matched to a gene. This CDR3 is 15 amino acids long. The CDR3 bases are TGTGCCAGCAGTAAATCTAGCGGGGGGGCCAATGAGCAGTTCTTC. Protein sequence: CASSKSSGGANEQFF.

This clonotype appeared a few times. The chain couples TRBV27 to TRBJ1-2; 8 nucleotides line up with TRBD1. The CDR3 runs 15 residues. Germline V lookup: CDR1 MNHEY, CDR2 SMNVEV (reference sequence). Trimming removed 4 bases from V and 6 bases from J; junction bases left unmatched: 10. The chain's CDR3 is CASSYRTGKVDGYTF. The CDR3 region has the DNA TGTGCCAGCAGTTACAGGACAGGGAAGGTGGATGGCTACACCTTC.

V gene TRBV15 combines with J gene TRBJ2-7; D might be TRBD1 (6 bases). V was cut by 5 bases and J by 7 bases, with 15 bases left in between. Germline CDR1 and CDR2: LNHNV and YYDKDF (reference sequence). The CDR3 is 13 amino acids. The CDR3 here is CATSGWTVNEQYF. In DNA, the CDR3 is TGTGCCACCAGCGGGTGGACAGTCAATGAGCAGTACTTC.

This clonotype was counted only a few times. CDR3 region: CASSSTREGEAFF. The DNA of the CDR3 is TGTGCCAGCAGTTCGACTAGAGAGGGTGAAGCTTTCTTT. The rearrangement links TRBV25-1 to TRBJ1-1, with D unresolved. The CDR3 runs to 13 residues. V was cut by 5 bases and J by 7 bases, with 14 bases left in between. From germline, CDR1 is MGHDK and CDR2 SYGVNS.

This clonotype came up once. The CDR3 sequence: CASSLATGAPRSAFF. DNA for the CDR3: TGTGCCAGCAGCTTAGCCACAGGGGCCCCGAGATCAGCTTTCTTT. The V and J genes are TRBV7-9 and TRBJ1-1; TRBD1 agrees at 7 bases. Germline CDR1 and CDR2: SEHNR and FQNEAQ (reference sequence). Trimming cost V 0 bases and J 10 bases; bases outside gene matches: 11. The CDR3 runs 15 residues.

The chain recombines TRBV7-9 with TRBJ1-2, with D perhaps matching TRBD1 (5 bases). The CDR3 has 14 amino acids. CDR1 and CDR2 (germline): SEHNR, FQNEAQ (reference sequence). Trimming stripped 5 bases from V and 4 bases from J, with 14 bases between. The CDR3 region is CASSQTTALYGYTF. The CDR3 region has the DNA TGTGCCAGCAGCCAGACGACAGCGCTCTATGGCTACACCTTC. Using reference TRBV7-9 and TRBJ1-2 for the parts outside the CDR3, the full variable domain is DTGVSQNPRHKITKRGQNVTFRCDPISEHNRLYWYRQTLGQGPEFLTYFQNEAQLEKSRLLSDRFSAERPKGSFSTLEIQRTEQGDSAMYLCASSQTTALYGYTFGSGTRLTVV.

In the case of this clonotype: Compared with germline, one end of the junction differs, possibly owing to a read error. The CDR3 sequence: CAITEGDGELFF. CDR3 DNA sequence: TGTGCCATCACTGAGGGGGACGGGGAGCTGTTTTTT. V is TRBV10-3 and J is TRBJ2-2; D perhaps matches TRBD1 (6 bases). The CDR3 has 12 amino acids. CDR1 is ENHRY, CDR2 SYGVKD, per germline.

This clonotype was counted a few times. This chain connects TRBV6-5 to TRBJ1-4; D perhaps matches TRBD1 (5 bases). V was trimmed by 2 bases and J by 3 bases, leaving 7 bases between them. Germline CDR1 and CDR2: MNHEY and SVGAGI. The CDR3 is 14 residues long. The CDR3 nucleotides read TGTGCCAGCAGTTACAGGGGCCCTAATGAAAAACTGTTTTTT. Translated, it gives CASSYRGPNEKLFF.

This clonotype was counted a single time. Just one base apart from a much larger clone, this may be a read error. The chain links TRBV10-3 to TRBJ2-1; D perhaps matches TRBD2 (5 bases). The V gene lost 2 bases and the J gene lost 2 bases, with 13 bases spanning the gap. CDR1 is ENHRY and CDR2 is SYGVKD in the germline V gene. The CDR3 totals 16 residues. Here the CDR3 DNA reads TGTGCCATCAGTGAGAGAAGCGGATACCCCTACAATGAGCAGTTCTTC. Translated, it gives CAISERSGYPYNEQFF.

This clonotype was seen ten or more times. The genes are TRBV27 and TRBJ2-3; D is undetermined. The CDR3 length is 13 residues. The V gene's germline CDR1 is MNHEY and CDR2 SMNVEV (reference sequence). The V end lost 3 bases, the J end lost 5 bases, and 9 bases lay between the germline ends. As DNA, the CDR3 is TGTGCCAGCAGTTTGGACCCGGGAGATACGCAGTATTTT. The encoded protein is CASSLDPGDTQYF.

J is TRBJ1-1 and V is TRBV7-8; D gene ambiguous. The CDR3 spans 12 residues. Germline V gene sequence: CDR1 SGHVS, CDR2 FQNEAQ. The V and J ends lost 5 bases and 10 bases respectively, with 14 bases between them. The DNA for the CDR3 is TGTGCCAGCAGCCCTAAAACCAGCCCAGCTTTCTTT. Translating it yields CASSPKTSPAFF.

This clonotype was picked up a small number of times. The chain links TRBV10-3 to TRBJ1-1; D remains ambiguous. The CDR3 has 13 amino acids. Trimming took 6 bases from V and 0 from J, leaving 8 bases between them. The germline V gene encodes CDR1 ENHRY and CDR2 SYGVKD. DNA for the CDR3: TGTGCCATCAGATTCGACTTGAACACTGAAGCTTTCTTT. Its protein product is CAIRFDLNTEAFF.

As concerns this clonotype: With a much larger clone just one base away, this may be a read error. The J gene is TRBJ1-4, the V gene TRBV5-6, with D tentatively TRBD1 (5 bases). The CDR3 length is 16 residues. Germline V gives CDR1 SGHDT, CDR2 YYEEEE. CDR3 nucleotide sequence: TGTGTCAGCACCCACGACCCGGGGGAGGGGTTGGAAAAACTGTTTTTT. Protein: CVSTHDPGEGLEKLFF.

There are many counts of this clonotype. The chain links TRBV12-3 or TRBV12-4 to TRBJ1-2; D might be TRBD1 (6 bases). This CDR3 has 13 amino acids. Deletions cut 5 bases from V and 4 bases from J, with 11 bases between. CDR3 in DNA: TGTGCCAGCAGTCTTACAGGGTCCTATGGCTACACCTTC. This codes for CASSLTGSYGYTF.

On this clonotype: The junction shows a germline mismatch at one end, possibly a read error. V usage is TRBV12-3 or TRBV12-4 and J usage is TRBJ2-3; tentatively, D is TRBD1 (5 bases). The CDR3 runs to 12 residues. The CDR3 reads CASSPGADTRYF. DNA of the CDR3: TGCGCCAGCAGTCCTGGGGCAGATACGCGGTATTTT.

The CDR3, as DNA: TGCAGTGCTAGAGAGAGCGGGGGGTATGATGAGCAGTTCTTC. Its protein product is CSARESGGYDEQFF. The chain recombines TRBV20-1 with TRBJ2-1, with 9 positions matching TRBD2. Germline V gene lookup returns CDR1 DFQATT and CDR2 SNEGSKA (reference sequence). V gave up 0 bases and J gave up 8 bases; unmatched junction bases: 5. The CDR3 has 14 amino acids.

This sequence joins TRBV4-3 and TRBJ2-7; the D gene is possibly TRBD2 (6 bases). Germline loops: CDR1 LGHNA, CDR2 YSLEER. The CDR3 has 14 residues. Trimming cost V 0 bases and J 5 bases, with 11 bases left between them. Written as DNA, the CDR3 is TGCGCCAGCAGCCAAGATTCCTCGGGGGACGAGCAGTACTTC. It translates to CASSQDSSGDEQYF.

The chain is built from TRBV4-1 and TRBJ1-3; D is uncertain. Germline V gene lookup returns CDR1 MGHRA and CDR2 YSYEKL. V was shortened by 2 bases and J by 5 bases, with 13 bases between the two germline ends. This CDR3 spans 15 amino acids. CDR3 sequence (DNA): TGCGCCAGCAGCCAACAGGCAGGACTCAGAAACACCATATATTTT. Amino acid sequence: CASSQQAGLRNTIYF.

J is TRBJ2-2 and V is TRBV2; no clear D gene. Germline lookup yields CDR1 SNHLY and CDR2 FYNNEI. Deletions cut 1 base from V and 0 bases from J, with 9 bases between. The CDR3 contains 16 residues. CDR3 nucleotide sequence: TGTGCCAGCAGTGAAGAGGCTCATTCGAACACCGGGGAGCTGTTTTTT. Translating gives CASSEEAHSNTGELFF.

This clonotype was detected a few times. This rearrangement joins TRBV6-2 or TRBV6-3 to TRBJ2-5, with 9 bases fitting TRBD1. Germline CDR1 is MNHEY and CDR2 is SVGEGT. The CDR3 contains 14 residues. The junction had 3 bases not matched to a gene; V was cut back by 3 bases and J by 4 bases. CDR3 region: CASSYLTGGETQYF. The CDR3 nucleotides read TGTGCCAGCAGTTATTTGACAGGGGGAGAGACCCAGTACTTC.

The rearrangement links TRBV7-2 to TRBJ2-3, with 8 positions matching TRBD1. Germline values: CDR1 SGHTA, CDR2 FQGNSA. The CDR3 length is 17 residues. V shed 4 bases, J shed 2 bases, and the junction held 11 bases outside the gene matches. CDR3 loop: CASSWTGTDLLTDTQYF. The CDR3, as DNA: TGTGCCAGCAGCTGGACAGGGACTGATTTACTCACAGATACGCAGTATTTT.

The CDR3 DNA is TGTGCCAGTGGGCCATACTTTAACACCGGGGAGCTGTTTTTT. This codes for CASGPYFNTGELFF. The chain uses TRBV28 and TRBJ2-2; D unresolved. V dropped 9 bases and J dropped 2 bases, with 13 bases sitting between them. This CDR3 contains 14 residues. Germline values: CDR1 MDHEN, CDR2 SYDVKM.

This clonotype was counted between two and nine times. This chain uses TRBV29-1 with TRBJ1-1; D not certain. Per the germline V gene, CDR1 is SQVTM and CDR2 is ANQGSEA. The CDR3 runs 17 residues. V gave up 1 base and J gave up 2 bases, with 20 bases separating them. The CDR3 coding sequence is TGCAGCGTTGAAGGGGTTGTGGTCCTGGAATCCAACACTGAAGCTTTCTTT. Residues: CSVEGVVVLESNTEAFF.

This clonotype was picked up one time. The chain has TRBV12-3 or TRBV12-4 and TRBJ1-2; perhaps TRBD1 as D (5 bases). V shed 8 bases and J shed 6 bases, with 13 bases lying between them. The CDR3 is made up of 12 amino acids. The CDR3 DNA is TGTGCCAGCGGGGGGGGAGGGCATGGCTACACCTTC. This encodes CASGGGGHGYTF.

This clonotype has ten or more counts. The gene calls are TRBV12-3 or TRBV12-4 and TRBJ1-2, with a tentative D call TRBD1 (5 bases). The V end lost 7 bases, the J end lost 2 bases, and 17 bases lay between the germline ends. The CDR3 totals 15 residues. As DNA, the CDR3 is TGTGCCAGCACCTCTGACAGTTGGCTAAACTATGGCTACACCTTC. It translates to CASTSDSWLNYGYTF.

CDR3 in amino acids: CASSQDWSRGVNEQFF. CDR3 in DNA: TGTGCCAGCAGCCAAGACTGGTCGAGGGGGGTCAATGAGCAGTTCTTC. The chain recombines TRBV4-2 with TRBJ2-1; D tentatively reads TRBD1 or TRBD2 (6 bases each). V gave up 0 bases and J gave up 6 bases, with 15 bases separating them. In germline, CDR1 is LGHNA, CDR2 YNFKEQ. The CDR3 loop spans 16 amino acids.

This clonotype was counted only a few times. The gene calls are TRBV10-3 and TRBJ2-3; TRBD1 aligns across 8 bases. Trimming at V came to 5 bases and at J to 2 bases, leaving 6 bases not matched to a gene. Germline V lookup: CDR1 ENHRY, CDR2 SYGVKD. The CDR3 covers 15 residues. The CDR3 sequence is CAISPDRENTDTQYF. In DNA form, the CDR3 reads TGTGCCATCAGTCCGGACAGGGAAAACACAGATACGCAGTATTTT.

The J gene is TRBJ2-5, the V gene TRBV18; TRBD1 is a possible D gene (6 bases). CDR3 length equals 14 residues. Germline lookup yields CDR1 KGHSH and CDR2 LQKENI. V was clipped by 1 base and J by 3 bases, with 9 bases between them. CDR3 sequence: CASSPQQGKETQYF. DNA of the CDR3: TGTGCCAGCTCACCACAACAGGGTAAAGAGACCCAGTACTTC.

This clonotype was detected once. This chain's CDR3 is CASSLPTGDGDGYTF. The CDR3 nucleotides read TGCGCCAGCAGCCTACCAACAGGGGATGGGGATGGCTACACCTTC. The chain uses TRBV4-1 and TRBJ1-2, with TRBD1 identical over 7 bases. With 4 bases clipped from V and 6 bases from J, the junction kept 11 bases outside the gene matches. Looked up from germline, CDR1 is MGHRA and CDR2 is YSYEKL. The CDR3 is 15 residues long.